This TCR beta chain was retrieved from a study of cytomegalovirus exposure and HLA in healthy donors. Notes on the study in general: Associated with cytomegalovirus, according to the listing, were 150 to 200 TCR beta chains.

Germline assignment: CDR1 SGHNT and CDR2 YYREEE (reference sequence). The CDR3 has 15 residues. Losses at the gene ends were 4 bases for V and 5 bases for J; bases not matched to a gene: 8. For this clone: Its antigen is not known.

Participants comprised healthy donors of bone marrow. The PCR was carried out with 60 Vbeta primers and 13 Jbeta primers. Data came from immunoSEQ multiplex PCR; TCRdb stores just in-frame clones and leaves some out. The table shows about 160,000 clones, with 83% occurring only once. The material sequenced was PBMCs. The chain carries TRBV5-4 and TRBJ1-4; TRBD1 matches 7 bases. The clonotype was recovered from a man aged 50 to 59 in good health and CMV-seropositive. The CDR3 nucleotides are TGTGCCAGCAGCACCTGGGACAGAAAAAATGAAAAACTGTTTTTT. This gives the protein CASSTWDRKNEKLFF.